Listed here is a single TCR beta chain. What it binds is not known. The donors were part of the approximately 130-subject validation cohort, which stood apart from the approximately 630-subject first cohort. Germline trimming cut 0 bases from V and 7 bases from J; bases unmatched to any gene: 14. Germline CDR1 LNHDA, CDR2 SQIVND (reference sequence). The CDR3 extends over 18 amino acids. This specimen belongs to a study of cytomegalovirus exposure and HLA in healthy donors. Study findings and constraints: Clusters of TCRs from the first cohort tended to co-occur in the 100 to 150 validation repertoires (as a later analysis found). Reported results showed that the classifier diagnosed cytomegalovirus status with high specificity and sensitivity.

Method: immunoSEQ multiplex PCR; TCRdb's copy keeps in-frame clones and lacks some. In the table there are roughly 220,000 clones, around nine tenths of which are singletons. Sequencing used PBMCs. The receptor comes from a woman between 18 and 29 years old in good health and CMV-seronegative. The chain employs TRBV19 and TRBJ1-5; 8 nucleotides line up with TRBD1. The CDR3 region has the DNA TGTGCCAGTAGTATAGAGAGGCTACAGGGGGTCCCCAGGCAGCCCCAGCATTTT. Its translation is CASSIERLQGVPRQPQHF.